This T cell receptor beta chain was documented in a study of blood T cell repertoires in COVID-19. CDR1 MDHEN and CDR2 SYDVKM come from the germline V gene. V lost 5 bases and J 3 bases, leaving 11 bases between the germline ends. CDR3 length: 13 residues. Produced via immunoSEQ multiplex PCR; TCRdb's table is partial and in-frame only. Found here are 100,000 to 150,000 clones, roughly 85% of them singletons; the top ten hold approximately 3.5%. This receptor was obtained from a woman older than 75 with COVID-19, enrolled during active disease. The sample was peripheral blood. This chain connects TRBV28 to TRBJ2-7; D might be TRBD1 (6 bases). The chain's CDR3 is CASSTGFVYEQYF. The CDR3 bases are TGTGCCAGCAGTACAGGGTTTGTCTACGAGCAGTACTTC.